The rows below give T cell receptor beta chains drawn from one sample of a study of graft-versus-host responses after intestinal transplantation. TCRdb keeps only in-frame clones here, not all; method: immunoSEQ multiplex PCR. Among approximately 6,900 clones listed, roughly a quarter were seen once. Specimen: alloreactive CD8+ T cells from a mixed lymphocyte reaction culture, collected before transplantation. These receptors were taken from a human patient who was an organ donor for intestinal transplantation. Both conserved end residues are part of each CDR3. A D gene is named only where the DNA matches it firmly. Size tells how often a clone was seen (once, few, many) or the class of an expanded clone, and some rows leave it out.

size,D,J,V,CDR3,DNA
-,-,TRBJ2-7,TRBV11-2,CASSHEGLPYYEQYF,TGTGCCAGCAGCCACGAAGGGCTACCCTACTACGAGCAGTACTTC
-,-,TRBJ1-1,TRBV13,CASSLPEAFF,TGTGCCAGCAGCTTACCCGAAGCTTTCTTT
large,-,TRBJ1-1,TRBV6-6,CASSYVRLNTEAFF,TGTGCCAGCAGTTACGTCAGGCTGAACACTGAAGCTTTCTTT
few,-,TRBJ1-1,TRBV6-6,CASSYSANMNTEAFF,TGTGCCAGCAGTTACTCGGCTAACATGAACACTGAAGCTTTCTTT
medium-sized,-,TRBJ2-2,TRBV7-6,CASSLFLGTGELFF,TGTGCCAGCAGCTTATTTTTGGGCACCGGGGAGCTGTTTTTT
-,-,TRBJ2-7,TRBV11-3,CASSLVFLGSSEQYF,TGTGCCAGCAGCTTAGTGTTTCTAGGGAGCTCCGAGCAGTACTTC
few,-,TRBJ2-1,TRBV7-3,CASSLGGLGGSYNEQFF,TGTGCCAGCAGCTTAGGGGGTTTGGGTGGCTCCTACAATGAGCAGTTCTTC
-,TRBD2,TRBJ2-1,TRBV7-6,CASSLLSSGRFNEQFF,TGTGCCAGCAGCTTACTTTCTAGCGGGAGGTTTAATGAGCAGTTCTTC
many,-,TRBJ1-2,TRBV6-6,CASSYYGGSYGYTF,TGTGCCAGCAGTTACTATGGGGGATCCTATGGCTACACCTTC
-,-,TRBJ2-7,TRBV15,CATSRDLGDQYF,TGTGCCACCAGCAGAGACTTGGGAGATCAGTACTTC
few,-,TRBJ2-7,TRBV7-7,CASSFDPDEQYF,TGTGCCAGCAGCTTTGATCCTGACGAGCAGTACTTC
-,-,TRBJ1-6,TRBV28,CASNNIVGHRDGKVSLHF,TGTGCCAGCAACAATATTGTCGGGCACCGGGACGGCAAGGTTTCCCTCCACTTT
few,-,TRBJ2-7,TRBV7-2,CASSTGTVSSYEQYF,TGTGCCAGCAGCACCGGGACGGTAAGCTCCTACGAGCAGTACTTC
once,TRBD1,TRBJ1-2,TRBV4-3,CASSQDRGQGAFLGYTF,TGCGCCAGCAGCCAAGATCGGGGACAGGGGGCCTTTCTCGGCTACACCTTC
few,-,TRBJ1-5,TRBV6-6,CASSYSGGANQPQHF,TGTGCCAGCAGTTACTCGGGCGGGGCGAATCAGCCCCAGCATTTT
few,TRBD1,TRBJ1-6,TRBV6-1,CASTATGINSPLHF,TGTGCCAGCACCGCGACAGGGATTAATTCACCCCTCCACTTT
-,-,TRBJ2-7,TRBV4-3,CASSQEVGLSYEQYF,TGCGCCAGCAGCCAAGAGGTAGGACTCTCCTACGAGCAGTACTTC
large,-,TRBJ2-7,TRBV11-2,CASSLAQGYEQYF,TGTGCCAGCAGCTTGGCACAGGGCTACGAGCAGTACTTC
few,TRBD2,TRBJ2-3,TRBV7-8,CASSLIAGAPDTQYF,TGTGCCAGCAGCTTAATAGCGGGAGCTCCAGATACGCAGTATTTT
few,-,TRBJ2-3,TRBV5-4,CASSFTGRTDTQYF,TGTGCCAGCAGCTTCACAGGGAGGACAGATACGCAGTATTTT
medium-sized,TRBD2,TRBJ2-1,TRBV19,CASSIAGGHNEQFF,TGTGCCAGTAGTATTGCGGGAGGCCACAATGAGCAGTTCTTC
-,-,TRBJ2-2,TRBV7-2,CASSFQGRLNTGELFF,TGTGCCAGCAGCTTCCAAGGGAGATTGAACACCGGGGAGCTGTTTTTT